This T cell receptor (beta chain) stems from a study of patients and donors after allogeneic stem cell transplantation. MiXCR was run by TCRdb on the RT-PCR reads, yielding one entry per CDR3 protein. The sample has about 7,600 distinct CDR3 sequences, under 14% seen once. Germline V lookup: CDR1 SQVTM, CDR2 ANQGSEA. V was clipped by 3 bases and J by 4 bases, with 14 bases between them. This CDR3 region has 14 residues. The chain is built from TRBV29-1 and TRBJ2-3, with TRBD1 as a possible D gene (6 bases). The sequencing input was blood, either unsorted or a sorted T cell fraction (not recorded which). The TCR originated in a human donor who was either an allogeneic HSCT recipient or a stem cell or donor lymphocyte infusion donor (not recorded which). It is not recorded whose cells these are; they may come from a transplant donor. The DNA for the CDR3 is TGCAGCGTTGACACTCAGGGGAGCGCAGATACGCAGTATTTT. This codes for CSVDTQGSADTQYF.